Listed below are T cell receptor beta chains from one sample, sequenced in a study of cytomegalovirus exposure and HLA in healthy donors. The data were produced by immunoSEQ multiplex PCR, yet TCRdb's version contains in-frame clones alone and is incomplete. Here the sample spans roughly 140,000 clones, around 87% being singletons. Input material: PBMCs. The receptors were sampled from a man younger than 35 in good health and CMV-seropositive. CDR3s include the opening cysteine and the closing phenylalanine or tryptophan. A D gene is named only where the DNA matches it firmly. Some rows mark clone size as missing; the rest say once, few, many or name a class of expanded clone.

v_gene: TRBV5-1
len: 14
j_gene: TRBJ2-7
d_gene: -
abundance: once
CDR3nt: TGCGCCAGCAGCTTCTTGGCAGGGACCTACGAGCAGTACTTC
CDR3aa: CASSFLAGTYEQYF

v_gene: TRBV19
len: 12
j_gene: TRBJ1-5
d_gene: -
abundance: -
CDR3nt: TGTGCCAGTAGTAACAGGGTACAGCCCCAGCATTTT
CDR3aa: CASSNRVQPQHF

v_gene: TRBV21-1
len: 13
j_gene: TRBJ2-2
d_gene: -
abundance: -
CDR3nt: TGTGCCAGGGAGCTTCAGGGGACCGGGGAGCTGTTTTTT
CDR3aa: CARELQGTGELFF

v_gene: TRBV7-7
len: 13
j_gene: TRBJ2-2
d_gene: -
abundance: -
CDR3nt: TGTGCCAGCAGCTCGGTCCTGACCGGGGAGCTGTTTTTT
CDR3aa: CASSSVLTGELFF

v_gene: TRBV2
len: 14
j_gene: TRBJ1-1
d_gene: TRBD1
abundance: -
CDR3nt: TGTGCCAGCTTCGAGGACAGGGGTGTTGGTTTGGCTTTCTTT
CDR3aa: CASFEDRGVGLAFF

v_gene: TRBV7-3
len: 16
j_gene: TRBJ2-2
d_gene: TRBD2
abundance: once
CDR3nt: TGTGCCAGCAGCCCACAACTAGCGGGGAACACCGGGGAGCTGTTTTTT
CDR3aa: CASSPQLAGNTGELFF

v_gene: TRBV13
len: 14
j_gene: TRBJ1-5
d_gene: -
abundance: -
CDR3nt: TGTGCCAGCAGCTTAGGTAGGGGTGATCAGCCCCAGCATTTT
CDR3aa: CASSLGRGDQPQHF

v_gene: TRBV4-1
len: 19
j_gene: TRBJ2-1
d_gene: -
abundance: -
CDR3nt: TGCGCCAGCAGCCAAGAAGGCGAAGTGAGCGGAAGCTCCTACAATGAGCAGTTCTTC
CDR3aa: CASSQEGEVSGSSYNEQFF

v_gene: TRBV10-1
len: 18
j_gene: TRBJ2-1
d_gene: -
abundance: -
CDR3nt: TGCGCCAGCAGTGAGTCTGGCTGGTCGGCTGGACTTTACAATGAGCAGTTCTTC
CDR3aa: CASSESGWSAGLYNEQFF

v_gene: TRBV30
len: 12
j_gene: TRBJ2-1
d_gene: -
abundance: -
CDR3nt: TGTGCCTGGAGTGTTCAGGGCATGGAGCAGTTCTTC
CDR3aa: CAWSVQGMEQFF

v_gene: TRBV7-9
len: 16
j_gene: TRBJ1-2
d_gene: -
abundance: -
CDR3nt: TGTGCCAGCAGCCCCCTCTGGTCGGGGGGCGCAGATGGCTACACCTTC
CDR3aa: CASSPLWSGGADGYTF

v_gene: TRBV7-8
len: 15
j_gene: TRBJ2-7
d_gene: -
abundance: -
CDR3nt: TGTGCCAGCAGGCTCACGTCGGCTAGCGCCTACGAGCAGTACTTC
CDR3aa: CASRLTSASAYEQYF

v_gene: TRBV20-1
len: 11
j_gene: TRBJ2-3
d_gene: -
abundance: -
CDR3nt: TGCAGTGCTAGGGAGGTAGATACGCAGTATTTT
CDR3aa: CSAREVDTQYF

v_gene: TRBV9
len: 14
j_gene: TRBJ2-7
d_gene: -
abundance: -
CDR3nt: TGTGCCAGCAGCTTTTCGGGGGTTTCCTACGAGCAGTACTTC
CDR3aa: CASSFSGVSYEQYF

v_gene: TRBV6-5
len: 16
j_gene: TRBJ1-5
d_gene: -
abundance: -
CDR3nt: TGTGCCAGCAGTTTTTCAGGGGAAGTAGGCGATCAGCCCCAGCATTTT
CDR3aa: CASSFSGEVGDQPQHF

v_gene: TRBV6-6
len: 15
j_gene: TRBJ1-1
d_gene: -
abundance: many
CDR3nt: TGTGCCAGCAGTTCGGGACAACCCGAGAACACTGAAGCTTTCTTT
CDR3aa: CASSSGQPENTEAFF

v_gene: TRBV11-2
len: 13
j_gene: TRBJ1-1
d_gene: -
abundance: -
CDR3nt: TGTGCCAGCAGGGAACAGGGAAAAGCTGAAGCTTTCTTT
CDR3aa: CASREQGKAEAFF

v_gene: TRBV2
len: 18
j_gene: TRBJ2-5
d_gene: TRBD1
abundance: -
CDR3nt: TGTGCCAGCAGTGTAGCTAGGGGACAGGGGGCTCTCCAAGAGACCCAGTACTTC
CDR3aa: CASSVARGQGALQETQYF

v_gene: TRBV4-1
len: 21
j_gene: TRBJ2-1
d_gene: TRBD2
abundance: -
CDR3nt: TGCGCCAGCAGCCAAGATGGACCGACTAGCGGGAGTGGAGGGGTCTACAATGAGCAGTTCTTC
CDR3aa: CASSQDGPTSGSGGVYNEQFF

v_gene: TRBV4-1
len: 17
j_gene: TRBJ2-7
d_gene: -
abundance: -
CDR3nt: TGCGCCAGCAGCCAAAGGAGGGACAGTTCCCCCTCCTACGAGCAGTACTTC
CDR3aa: CASSQRRDSSPSYEQYF

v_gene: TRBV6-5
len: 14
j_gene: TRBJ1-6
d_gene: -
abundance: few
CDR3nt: TGTGCCAGCAGTAGACAGCGATATAATTCACCCCTCCACTTT
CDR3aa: CASSRQRYNSPLHF

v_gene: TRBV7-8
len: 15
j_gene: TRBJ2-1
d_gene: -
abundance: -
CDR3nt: TGTGCCAGCAGCTTGCGACCGGAGGGTTACAATGAGCAGTTCTTC
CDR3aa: CASSLRPEGYNEQFF

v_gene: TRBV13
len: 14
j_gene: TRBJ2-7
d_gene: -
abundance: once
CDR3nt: TGTGCCAGCAGCTTCCCGGGAGAAGGCTACGAGCAGTACTTC
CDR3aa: CASSFPGEGYEQYF

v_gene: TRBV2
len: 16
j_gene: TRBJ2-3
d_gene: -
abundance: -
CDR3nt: TGTGCCAGCACTATGGGGGCCCAACCCAGCACAGATACGCAGTATTTT
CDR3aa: CASTMGAQPSTDTQYF

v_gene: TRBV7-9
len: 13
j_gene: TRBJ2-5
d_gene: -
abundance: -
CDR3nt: TGTGCCAGCTCTGTCAGTACGAAAGAGACCCAGTACTTC
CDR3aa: CASSVSTKETQYF

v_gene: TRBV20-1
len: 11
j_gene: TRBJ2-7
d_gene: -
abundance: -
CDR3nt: TGCAGTGCTAGACTAGTATACGAGCAGTACTTC
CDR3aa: CSARLVYEQYF

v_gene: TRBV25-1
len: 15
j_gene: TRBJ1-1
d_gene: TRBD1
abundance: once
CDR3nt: TGTGCCAGCAGTGCAGCAGGGGGCAGCTACACTGAAGCTTTCTTT
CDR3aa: CASSAAGGSYTEAFF

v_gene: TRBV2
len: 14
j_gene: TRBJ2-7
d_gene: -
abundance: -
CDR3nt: TGTGCCAGCACCCAGGGACTTCGACGGCACGAGCAGTACTTC
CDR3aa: CASTQGLRRHEQYF

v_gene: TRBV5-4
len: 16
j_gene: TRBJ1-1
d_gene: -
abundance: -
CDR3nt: TGTGCCAGCAGCTTGGGTGTTGCGGCCAGGAACACTGAAGCTTTCTTT
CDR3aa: CASSLGVAARNTEAFF

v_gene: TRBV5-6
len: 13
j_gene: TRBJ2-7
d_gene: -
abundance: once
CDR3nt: TGTGCCAGCAGCTCCGGGACTCTCTACGAGCAGTACTTC
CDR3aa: CASSSGTLYEQYF

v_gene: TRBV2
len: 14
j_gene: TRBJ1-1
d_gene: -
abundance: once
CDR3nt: TGTGCCAGCAGGGATTCTATCGGGGGCACTGAAGCTTTCTTT
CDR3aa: CASRDSIGGTEAFF

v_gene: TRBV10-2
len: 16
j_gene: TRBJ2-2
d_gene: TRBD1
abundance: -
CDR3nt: TGCGCCAGCAAGAGAACAGGGGGCTCGTACACCGGGGAGCTGTTTTTT
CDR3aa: CASKRTGGSYTGELFF

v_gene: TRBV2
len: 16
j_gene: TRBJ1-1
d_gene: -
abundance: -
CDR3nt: TGTGCCAGCAGCCTAAGAAGGGGAGGGGTTGGCACTGAAGCTTTCTTT
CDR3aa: CASSLRRGGVGTEAFF

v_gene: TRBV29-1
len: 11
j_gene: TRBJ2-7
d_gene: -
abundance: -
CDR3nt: TGCAGCGTCCGGACAGACTACGAGCAGTACTTC
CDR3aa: CSVRTDYEQYF

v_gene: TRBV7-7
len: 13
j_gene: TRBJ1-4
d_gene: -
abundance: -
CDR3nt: TGTGCCAGCAGCTTAGAAAGGGGTGAAAAACTGTTTTTT
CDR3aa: CASSLERGEKLFF

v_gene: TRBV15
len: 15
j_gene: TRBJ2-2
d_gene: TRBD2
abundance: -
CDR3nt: TGTGCCACCAGCACCCGGACTAGCAGGGCCGGGGAGCTGTTTTTT
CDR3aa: CATSTRTSRAGELFF

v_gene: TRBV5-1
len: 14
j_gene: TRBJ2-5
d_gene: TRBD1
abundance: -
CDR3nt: TGCGCCAGCAGTTCCACAGGGGGCCGGGAGACCCAGTACTTC
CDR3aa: CASSSTGGRETQYF

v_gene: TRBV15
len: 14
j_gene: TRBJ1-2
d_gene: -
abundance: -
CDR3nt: TGTGCCACCAGCAGAGATGTGGAGGGAGGGGGCTACACCTTC
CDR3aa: CATSRDVEGGGYTF

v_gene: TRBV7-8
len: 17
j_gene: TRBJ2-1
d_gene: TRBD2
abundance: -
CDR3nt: TGTGCCAGCAGCTCACCCCGGGGGGTTACACACTACAATGAGCAGTTCTTC
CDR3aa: CASSSPRGVTHYNEQFF

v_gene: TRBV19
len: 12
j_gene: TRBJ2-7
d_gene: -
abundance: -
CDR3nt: TGTGCCAGTGGCCCAGGGTTCGACGAGCAGTACTTC
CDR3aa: CASGPGFDEQYF

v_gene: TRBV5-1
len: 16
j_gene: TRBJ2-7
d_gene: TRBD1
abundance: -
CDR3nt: TGCGCCAGCAGCGCGATGCCGGGACAGAGCTCCTACGAGCAGTACTTC
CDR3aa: CASSAMPGQSSYEQYF

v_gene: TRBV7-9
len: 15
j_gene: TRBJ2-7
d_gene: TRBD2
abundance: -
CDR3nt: TGTGCCAGCAGCTTCGCGACTAGCCGTCTGTGGGAGCAGTACTTC
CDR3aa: CASSFATSRLWEQYF

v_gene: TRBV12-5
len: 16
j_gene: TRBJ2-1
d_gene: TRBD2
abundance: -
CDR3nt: TGTGCTAGTGGTTTGGTGACTAGCGGGAGGGGGAATGAGCAGTTCTTC
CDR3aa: CASGLVTSGRGNEQFF

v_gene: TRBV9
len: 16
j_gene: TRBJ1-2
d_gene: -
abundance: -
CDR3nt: TGTGCCAGCAGCGTAGGAGGAAGGGGCGCTGATGATGGCTACACCTTC
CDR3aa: CASSVGGRGADDGYTF

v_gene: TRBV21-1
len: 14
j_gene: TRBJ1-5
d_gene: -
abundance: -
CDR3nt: TGTGCCAGCAGTCAAAACAGGGGGCGGCAGCCCCAGCATTTT
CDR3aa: CASSQNRGRQPQHF

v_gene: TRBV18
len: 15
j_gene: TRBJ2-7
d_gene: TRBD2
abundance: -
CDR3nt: TGTGCCAGCTCACCGAAGACTAGCGGGGGTTACGAGCAGTACTTC
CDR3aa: CASSPKTSGGYEQYF

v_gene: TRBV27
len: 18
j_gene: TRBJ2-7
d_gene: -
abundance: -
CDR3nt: TGTGCCAGCAGTTTGTTCCCCACAGACAGGAACGAGTCCTACGAGCAGTACTTC
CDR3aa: CASSLFPTDRNESYEQYF

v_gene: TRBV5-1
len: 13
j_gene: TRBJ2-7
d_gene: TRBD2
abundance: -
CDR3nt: TGCGCCAGCAGCTTGTACGGGGGGAACGAGCAGTACTTC
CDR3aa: CASSLYGGNEQYF

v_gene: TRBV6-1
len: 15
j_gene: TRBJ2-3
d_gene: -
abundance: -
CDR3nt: TGTGCCAGTTTCAAGGGCAGCGGTAGCACAGATACGCAGTATTTT
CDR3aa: CASFKGSGSTDTQYF

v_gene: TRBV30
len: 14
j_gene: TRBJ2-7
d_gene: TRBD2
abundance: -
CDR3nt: TGTGCCTGGACCCATGGGACTAGCGGCTACGAGCAGTACTTC
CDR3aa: CAWTHGTSGYEQYF

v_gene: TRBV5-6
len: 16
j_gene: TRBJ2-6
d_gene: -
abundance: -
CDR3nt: TGTGCCAGCAGCTTGACTCGGGATTCTGGGGCCAACGTCCTGACTTTC
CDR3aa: CASSLTRDSGANVLTF

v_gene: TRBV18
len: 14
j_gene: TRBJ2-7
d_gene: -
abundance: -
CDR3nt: TGTGCCAGCTCACCGTGGGGGCGGGCCTACGAGCAGTACTTC
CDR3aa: CASSPWGRAYEQYF

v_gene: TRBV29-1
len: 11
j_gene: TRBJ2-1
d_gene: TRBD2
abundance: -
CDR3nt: TGCAGCGTCAGACTAGCGGGGGAGCAGTTCTTC
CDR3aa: CSVRLAGEQFF

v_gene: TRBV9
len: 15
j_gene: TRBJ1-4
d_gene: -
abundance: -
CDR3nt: TGTGCCAGCAGCTATAGTTCGACTGGAAATGAAAAACTGTTTTTT
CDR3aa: CASSYSSTGNEKLFF